Listed here are 25 T cell receptor beta chains from one sample, sequenced in a study of T cell responses to AZD1222 COVID-19 vaccine. Using immunoSEQ multiplex PCR, the repertoire was profiled, and TCRdb retains in-frame clones only, with some absent. The sample holds 150,000 to 200,000 clones, 70% to 90% seen once. The sample was peripheral blood, taken 28 days after the second AZD1222 dose. These receptors came from an adult who received the AZD1222 COVID-19 vaccine.

The table lists this clone with a few counts. The chain joins TRBV18 to TRBJ1-5; 7 bases line up with TRBD1. Germline CDR1 and CDR2: KGHSH and LQKENI. With 4 bases clipped from V and 0 bases from J, the junction kept 15 bases outside the gene matches. The CDR3 extends over 19 amino acids. The CDR3 here is CASSRTGTDLAFSNQPQHF. CDR3 nucleotide sequence: TGTGCCAGCTCACGTACCGGGACAGACTTAGCTTTTAGCAATCAGCCCCAGCATTTT.

The J gene is TRBJ1-1, the V gene TRBV30; no clear D. Trimming shortened V by 3 bases and J by 8 bases, and 13 bases separated the two germline ends. Germline V gene sequence: CDR1 GTSNPN, CDR2 SVGIG (reference sequence). The CDR3 extends over 12 amino acids. The CDR3 bases are TGTGCCTGGAGGGGTCAGACCGGGGAAGCTTTCTTT. This translates into CAWRGQTGEAFF.

This chain links TRBV7-6 with TRBJ2-1; the match to TRBD2 covers 13 bases. Trimming at V came to 2 bases and at J to 7 bases, leaving 5 bases not matched to a gene. Germline V lookup: CDR1 SGHVS, CDR2 FNYEAQ. The CDR3 has 16 residues. The chain's CDR3 is CASSLFWTSGGNEQFF. The DNA of the CDR3 is TGTGCCAGCAGCTTATTTTGGACTAGCGGGGGTAATGAGCAGTTCTTC.

V and J are TRBV4-1 and TRBJ1-1; D gene unclear. V lost 0 bases, J lost 0 bases, and 11 bases lay in between. CDR1 and CDR2 from the germline V gene are MGHRA and YSYEKL. The CDR3 loop spans 16 amino acids. CDR3 protein: CASSQDLSIMNTEAFF. The CDR3 bases are TGCGCCAGCAGCCAAGATCTAAGCATAATGAACACTGAAGCTTTCTTT.

The chain recombines TRBV6-5 with TRBJ1-2; D gene ambiguous. CDR1 and CDR2 from the germline V gene are MNHEY and SVGAGI. CDR3 length equals 14 residues. V lost 6 bases and J 4 bases, leaving 15 bases between the germline ends. CDR3 amino acids: CASRMREPSYGYTF. CDR3 nucleotides: TGTGCCAGCAGGATGAGGGAACCTTCCTATGGCTACACCTTC.

The chain carries TRBV6-1 and TRBJ2-5, with D hard to call. Germline lookup yields CDR1 MNHNS and CDR2 SASEGT. V was clipped by 2 bases and J by 2 bases, with 12 bases between them. This CDR3 comprises 15 residues. The CDR3 sequence: CASSESPWQQETQYF. The CDR3 coding sequence is TGTGCCAGCAGTGAATCCCCTTGGCAGCAAGAGACCCAGTACTTC.

The rearrangement joins TRBV30 to TRBJ1-3; 7 nucleotides agree with TRBD1. Germline CDR1 and CDR2: GTSNPN and SVGIG (reference sequence). The trim removed 4 bases at V and 1 base at J, leaving 4 bases unmatched. This CDR3 spans 14 amino acids. The CDR3, as DNA: TGTGCCTGGAACAGGGGAGGGTCTGGAAACACCATATATTTT. Translation gives CAWNRGGSGNTIYF.

This clone came up a few times. The CDR3 sequence: CASSDRGRRSGANVLTF. The CDR3 DNA reads as TGTGCCAGCAGTGATAGGGGGCGCCGCTCTGGGGCCAACGTCCTGACTTTC. The chain uses TRBV2 and TRBJ2-6; 7 nucleotides agree with TRBD1. The CDR3 sequence is 17 residues long. CDR1 is SNHLY and CDR2 is FYNNEI in the germline V gene. The trim removed 3 bases at V and 0 bases at J, leaving 5 bases unmatched.

V and J are TRBV7-3 and TRBJ2-3; no reliable D call. Trimming removed 1 base at V and 6 bases at J, with 8 bases between. The CDR3 totals 13 residues. Germline CDR1 SGHTA, CDR2 FQGTGA. The CDR3 region has the DNA TGTGCCAGCAGCTTAAAAGTCCGGGATACGCAGTATTTT. Translated, it gives CASSLKVRDTQYF.

The V and J genes are TRBV5-6 and TRBJ1-2, with D possibly being TRBD1 (5 bases). The CDR3 sequence is 11 residues long. Germline V gene data show CDR1 as SGHDT and CDR2 as YYEEEE. Trimming left V 4 bases short and J 8 bases short, with 9 bases between. CDR3 in amino acids: CASSMEGGYTF. The CDR3, as DNA: TGTGCCAGCAGCATGGAGGGGGGCTACACCTTC. Filled out from reference TRBV5-6 and TRBJ1-2, the complete variable domain reads DAGVTQSPTHLIKTRGQQVTLRCSPKSGHDTVSWYQQALGQGPQFIFQYYEEEERQRGNFPDRFSGHQFPNYSSELNVNALLLGDSALYLCASSMEGGYTFGSGTRLTVV.

This clone has a single count. The chain has TRBV6-2 or TRBV6-3 and TRBJ1-1; D not certain. V dropped 4 bases and J dropped 1 base, with 13 bases sitting between them. Germline CDR1 MNHEY, CDR2 SVGEGT. The CDR3 loop spans 15 amino acids. For the CDR3, the DNA is TGTGCCAGCAGTTCCCCTCCCGGGAAGAACACTGAAGCTTTCTTT. Its protein is CASSSPPGKNTEAFF.

The genes are TRBV5-1 and TRBJ2-7, with TRBD2 matching over 7 bases. Germline CDR1 SGHRS, CDR2 YFSETQ. The CDR3 length is 16 residues. V trimming: 3 bases; J trimming: 7 bases; junction bases outside the gene matches: 16. The CDR3 DNA reads TGCGCCAGCAGCTCCGTAGCGGGCATCACCGGGGCTGAGCAGTACTTC. Translated: CASSSVAGITGAEQYF.

The gene calls are TRBV27 and TRBJ1-1; no clear D. The CDR3 loop spans 13 amino acids. The V gene lost 3 bases and the J gene lost 7 bases, with 12 bases spanning the gap. Germline CDR1 is MNHEY and CDR2 is SMNVEV (reference sequence). The DNA of the CDR3 is TGTGCCAGCAGTTTCAATTCGGGGAGTGAAGCTTTCTTT. This codes for CASSFNSGSEAFF.

As concerns this clone: The junction departs from the called germline gene at one end, perhaps through a read error. This chain links TRBV6-1 with TRBJ1-2; TRBD1 aligns across 8 bases. This CDR3 is 15 amino acids long. Germline V gene lookup returns CDR1 MNHNS and CDR2 SASEGT. In nucleotides, the CDR3 is TGTGCCAGCATTGAAACCGGACAGGGTGAATATGGCTACACCTTC. Its protein is CASIETGQGEYGYTF.

The chain employs TRBV5-8 and TRBJ2-2, with unresolved D. The CDR3 contains 20 residues. The germline gives CDR1 SGHTS, CDR2 YDEGEE. The V end lost 3 bases, the J end lost 5 bases, and 29 bases lay between the germline ends. This CDR3 is CASSSRGTDVLSLVTGELFF. For the CDR3, the DNA is TGTGCCAGCAGCTCTAGAGGAACGGACGTGCTCTCCTTGGTTACCGGGGAGCTGTTTTTT.

This chain links TRBV7-8 with TRBJ1-5; 8 positions agree with TRBD1. This CDR3 contains 18 residues. CDR1 and CDR2 (germline): SGHVS, FQNEAQ. J lost 1 base, V lost 1 base, and 9 bases had no gene match. This chain's CDR3 is CASSLERTGTISNQPQHF. Here the CDR3 DNA reads TGTGCCAGCAGCTTAGAGCGGACAGGGACGATAAGCAATCAGCCCCAGCATTTT.

The rearrangement links TRBV5-1 to TRBJ1-3; no definite D call. V was clipped by 4 bases and J by 8 bases, with 13 bases between them. Looked up from germline, CDR1 is SGHRS and CDR2 is YFSETQ. This CDR3 has 13 amino acids. CDR3 loop: CASSPRLGDTIYF. In DNA form, the CDR3 reads TGCGCCAGCAGCCCGCGGCTTGGGGACACCATATATTTT.

V is TRBV10-3 and J is TRBJ2-7; TRBD1 aligns across 8 bases. This CDR3 has 16 amino acids. After removal of 2 bases from V and 3 bases from J, the junction contained 9 bases not matched to a gene. Germline V gene sequence: CDR1 ENHRY, CDR2 SYGVKD. CDR3 sequence (DNA): TGTGCCATCAGTGAGGGGGGGACAGGATCGCTCTACGAGCAGTACTTC. Translation gives CAISEGGTGSLYEQYF.

This chain joins TRBV4-1 and TRBJ1-1; a possible D gene is TRBD1 (6 bases). CDR1 and CDR2 (germline): MGHRA, YSYEKL. The CDR3 sequence is 15 residues long. Trimming took 4 bases from V and 4 from J, leaving 16 bases between them. The CDR3 DNA reads TGCGCCAGCAGCCCGAGGGGGTTGCGGGGCACTGAAGCTTTCTTT. Its protein is CASSPRGLRGTEAFF.

The DNA of the CDR3 is TGTGCCAGCAGTCGACAGGGGGCTGTTGGCGAGCAGTACTTC. Residues: CASSRQGAVGEQYF. The chain has TRBV6-5 and TRBJ2-7, with TRBD1 matching 10 bases. Germline V lookup: CDR1 MNHEY, CDR2 SVGAGI. CDR3 length: 14 amino acids. Germline trimming cut 5 bases from V and 6 bases from J; bases unmatched to any gene: 7.

J is TRBJ1-2 and V is TRBV14, with TRBD1 as a possible D gene (6 bases). CDR3 length: 13 amino acids. The V gene lost 2 bases and the J gene lost 7 bases, with 11 bases spanning the gap. Germline values: CDR1 SGHDN, CDR2 FVKESK. CDR3 in amino acids: CASSQLLQGGYTF. The CDR3 DNA reads TGTGCCAGCAGCCAACTCCTACAGGGTGGCTACACCTTC.

CDR3 sequence (DNA): TGTGCCAGTAGTATTGGCTTTAACCGAGGGGGCACCGCTGGGGCCAACGTCCTGACTTTC. Its protein is CASSIGFNRGGTAGANVLTF. This sequence joins TRBV19 and TRBJ2-6; 7 nucleotides agree with TRBD1. Germline-derived CDR1 and CDR2 are LNHDA and SQIVND (reference sequence). The V and J ends lost 3 bases and 2 bases, in that order; junction bases with no gene match: 16. The CDR3 runs 20 residues.

This chain connects TRBV6-5 to TRBJ1-6; no definite D call. The V gene's germline CDR1 is MNHEY and CDR2 SVGAGI. V lost 4 bases and J lost 7, with 8 bases in between. The CDR3 extends over 13 amino acids. CDR3 loop: CASSSGYNSPLHF. CDR3 DNA sequence: TGTGCCAGCAGTTCAGGATACAATTCACCCCTCCACTTT.

The chain has TRBV30 and TRBJ1-2; D might be TRBD1 (6 bases). With 4 bases removed from V and 6 bases from J, the gap between germline ends came to 12 bases. Germline V gene sequence: CDR1 GTSNPN, CDR2 SVGIG (reference sequence). The CDR3 length is 12 residues. CDR3 sequence reads: CAWTKGGNGYTF. CDR3 in DNA: TGTGCCTGGACCAAAGGGGGGAATGGCTACACCTTC.

This rearrangement joins TRBV18 to TRBJ1-2, with D maybe TRBD1 (5 bases). V lost 4 bases to trimming and J lost 7 bases, with 22 bases between them. The CDR3 sequence is 16 residues long. CDR1 is KGHSH and CDR2 is LQKENI in the germline V gene. CDR3 protein: CASSLSNALGRGGYTF. The CDR3 coding sequence is TGTGCCAGCTCACTGTCAAATGCATTGGGACGGGGTGGCTACACCTTC.